Below are 18 T cell receptor beta chains sequenced from a single sample in a study of spatial heterogeneity in lung cancer. In TCRdb, the 5' RACE reads were re-called with MiXCR into one record per CDR3 protein. The profile shows around 11,000 distinct CDR3 sequences, around 4% of them singletons. Sample time point: sample taken at primary tumor resection. Unsorted whole RNA of tumor, nontumor lung or frozen PBMC was sequenced. Sequences were derived from normal lung tissue next to the tumor, sampled at surgery. The receptors come from a male donor with early-stage non-small cell lung cancer.

This clonotype showed up many times. A library made for alpha chains picked up this beta chain off target, so its size means little. The chain joins TRBV6-5 to TRBJ1-1; possible D gene TRBD1, 5 bases. This CDR3 is built from 14 residues. Deletions cut 5 bases from V and 5 bases from J, with 15 bases between. Germline lookup yields CDR1 MNHEY and CDR2 SVGAGI. CDR3 residues: CASSKRTRGTEAFF. CDR3 DNA sequence: TGTGCCAGCAGTAAAAGAACGCGGGGGACTGAAGCTTTCTTT.

Many counts were recorded for this clonotype. This beta chain came through as a stray read in a library set up for alpha chains, and its size says little. The V gene is TRBV6-6, the J gene TRBJ2-3, with unresolved D. CDR3 length equals 10 residues. The germline CDR1 and CDR2 sequences are MNHNY and SVGAGI (reference sequence). V dropped 2 bases and J dropped 6 bases, with 0 bases sitting between them. The CDR3 is CASSYDTQYF. The DNA of the CDR3 is TGTGCCAGCAGTTACGATACGCAGTATTTT.

The sample holds many counts of this clonotype. This beta chain is an off-target read within a library intended for alpha chains, so its frequency means little. V usage is TRBV6-6 and J usage is TRBJ2-2; D is possibly TRBD1 or TRBD2 (5 bases each). The germline V gene encodes CDR1 MNHNY and CDR2 SVGAGI (reference sequence). V lost 11 bases to trimming and J lost 4 bases, with 17 bases between them. CDR3 length: 14 amino acids. CDR3: CAGNSGTATGELFF. The CDR3 DNA sequence: TGTGCCGGAAACTCCGGGACGGCCACCGGGGAGCTGTTTTTT.

A note on this clonotype: With the library built for alpha chains, this beta chain is off target and its frequency is not meaningful. The chain employs TRBV30 and TRBJ1-3; tentative D call: TRBD1 (5 bases). This CDR3 spans 12 amino acids. From germline, CDR1 is GTSNPN and CDR2 SVGIG (reference sequence). Trimming took off 0 bases at V and 7 bases at J, with 7 bases between the two ends. CDR3 protein: CAWSVRGNTIYF. CDR3 coding DNA: TGTGCCTGGAGTGTACGGGGGAACACCATATATTTT.

This clonotype was counted many times. With the library built for alpha chains, this beta chain is off target and its frequency is not meaningful. This chain uses TRBV27 with TRBJ1-5; D is uncertain. From germline, CDR1 is MNHEY and CDR2 SMNVEV (reference sequence). This CDR3 contains 15 residues. Between the trimmed V and J ends, which lost 5 bases and 1 base, there was a span of 12 bases. The CDR3 loop reads CASSVKHPSNQPQHF. In DNA form, the CDR3 reads TGTGCCAGCAGTGTAAAGCACCCAAGCAATCAGCCCCAGCATTTT.

This clonotype is judged medium-sized. A library prepared for alpha chains yielded this beta chain as an off-target read; its size is of little meaning. The gene calls are TRBV18 and TRBJ1-5; no clear D gene. Trimming shortened V by 6 bases and J by 1 base, and 10 bases separated the two germline ends. The CDR3 consists of 14 residues. Germline CDR1 and CDR2: KGHSH and LQKENI. The CDR3 nucleotides are TGTGCCAGCTCCACAATGGAGAGCAATCAGCCCCAGCATTTT. Amino acids: CASSTMESNQPQHF.

At least ten counts were recorded for this clonotype. Little can be read into the size of this beta chain, an off-target read in a library designed for alpha chains. The chain employs TRBV11-3 and TRBJ2-1, with D possibly TRBD1 on 5 matching bases. The V gene lost 3 bases and the J gene lost 7 bases, with 7 bases spanning the gap. The CDR3 is made up of 12 amino acids. CDR1 and CDR2 (germline): SGHNT, YENEEA. DNA for the CDR3: TGTGCCAGCAGCTTTAGGGGTAATGAGCAGTTCTTC. Residues: CASSFRGNEQFF.

This clonotype is termed medium-sized. This beta chain lies outside the target of a library built for alpha chains; its clone size means little. The rearrangement uses TRBV4-3 and TRBJ2-7; 7 nucleotides agree with TRBD2. V was pared by 0 bases and J by 3 bases, with 14 bases of the junction left unmatched. The CDR3 is 18 amino acids. CDR1 is LGHNA and CDR2 is YSLEER in the germline V gene. The CDR3 is CASSQDYRGIAGLYEQYF. The CDR3 nucleotides are TGCGCCAGCAGCCAAGATTATAGGGGAATAGCGGGCCTCTACGAGCAGTACTTC.

On this clonotype itself: This beta chain was picked up by a library intended for alpha chains and is off target, so its count carries little meaning. The chain uses TRBV20-1 and TRBJ1-5; TRBD1 might be the D (5 bases). With 1 base removed from V and 3 bases from J, the gap between germline ends came to 10 bases. The CDR3 sequence is 14 residues long. Germline V CDR1 and CDR2: DFQATT, SNEGSKA (reference sequence). The CDR3: CSARAGRFNQPQHF. DNA for the CDR3: TGCAGTGCTAGAGCGGGGCGGTTCAATCAGCCCCAGCATTTT.

This clonotype has ten or more counts. Being off target in a library aimed at alpha chains, this beta chain has a size of little meaning. This chain joins TRBV4-3 and TRBJ2-7; the match to TRBD2 covers 12 bases. Germline trimming cut 3 bases from V and 4 bases from J; bases unmatched to any gene: 4. The CDR3 is 15 amino acids. Germline-derived CDR1 and CDR2 are LGHNA and YSLEER. DNA of the CDR3: TGCGCCAGCAGCCAGCGACTAGCGGGGGTATACGAGCAGTACTTC. It is translated as CASSQRLAGVYEQYF.

About this clonotype: The library was prepared for alpha chains; this beta chain is a stray read, so its frequency means little. This chain connects TRBV4-1 to TRBJ1-5, with D perhaps TRBD1 (6 bases). Trimming pared 1 base from V and 3 bases from J, leaving 13 bases between. Germline V gene data show CDR1 as MGHRA and CDR2 as YSYEKL. This CDR3 has 16 residues. The CDR3 DNA reads TGCGCCAGCAGCCAAGCGCCAGGGGTCCTCAATCAGCCCCAGCATTTT. Protein product: CASSQAPGVLNQPQHF.

This clonotype was recorded many times. Within a library made for alpha chains, this beta chain is off target, and its count is uninformative. The chain links TRBV15 to TRBJ1-2; TRBD1 is a possible D gene (6 bases). The CDR3 runs to 15 residues. Trimming left V 1 base short and J 0 bases short, with 9 bases between. From germline, CDR1 is LNHNV and CDR2 YYDKDF (reference sequence). In DNA form, the CDR3 reads TGTGCCACCAGCAGAGTCAAGGGGGCTAACTATGGCTACACCTTC. Translated, it gives CATSRVKGANYGYTF.

Ten or more counts support this clonotype. With the library built for alpha chains, this beta chain is off target and its frequency is not meaningful. The chain joins TRBV12-3 or TRBV12-4 to TRBJ2-3; weak D call: TRBD2 (7 bases). Deletions cut 7 bases from V and 5 bases from J, with 13 bases between. This CDR3 contains 13 residues. CDR3 nucleotide sequence: TGTGCCAGCACTCGGGGGGCGGGAGATACGCAGTATTTT. Translating gives CASTRGAGDTQYF.

This clonotype is labeled as medium-sized (0.01 to 0.1%). Found in a library prepared for alpha chains, this beta chain is an off-target read, and its abundance has little meaning. This chain links TRBV20-1 with TRBJ1-2; a weak D match, TRBD1 (5 bases). There are 13 residues in the CDR3. Trimming took off 6 bases at V and 4 bases at J, with 15 bases between the two ends. CDR1 is DFQATT, CDR2 SNEGSKA, per germline (reference sequence). In DNA, the CDR3 is TGCAGTGCAACGGACACCCACACCTATGGCTACACCTTC. Amino acids: CSATDTHTYGYTF.

This clonotype rates as medium-sized. The library was designed around alpha chains, so this beta chain is a stray read whose abundance carries little weight. The genes are TRBV12-3 or TRBV12-4 and TRBJ1-5; no clear D gene. The length of the CDR3 is 14 residues. V lost 3 bases to trimming and J lost 1 base, with 7 bases between them. CDR3 amino acids: CASSFVGSNQPQHF. Here the CDR3 DNA reads TGTGCCAGCAGTTTCGTTGGCAGCAATCAGCCCCAGCATTTT.

This clonotype appeared many times. A library made for alpha chains picked up this beta chain off target, so its size means little. The chain links TRBV6-2 or TRBV6-3 to TRBJ1-5; D is possibly TRBD1 (5 bases). Germline loops: CDR1 MNHEY, CDR2 SVGEGT. Trimming stripped 7 bases from V and 4 bases from J, with 17 bases between. The length of the CDR3 is 15 residues. The CDR3 sequence: CASTGKGQGNQPQHF. The CDR3 coding sequence is TGTGCCAGCACCGGTAAGGGCCAGGGAAATCAGCCCCAGCATTTT.

By share, this clonotype counts as medium-sized. In a library made to pick up alpha chains, this beta chain is a stray read with a size that means little. The CDR3 here is CSARRGHGDQPQHF. CDR3 coding DNA: TGCAGTGCTAGACGGGGGCACGGAGATCAGCCCCAGCATTTT. V usage is TRBV20-1 and J usage is TRBJ1-5, with a possible D match to TRBD1 (6 bases). Trimming left V 2 bases short and J 5 bases short, with 13 bases between. The CDR3 totals 14 residues. Germline V gives CDR1 DFQATT, CDR2 SNEGSKA (reference sequence).

This clonotype appeared many times. Little can be read into the size of this beta chain, an off-target read in a library designed for alpha chains. The V and J genes are TRBV7-6 and TRBJ2-7; D call uncertain. This CDR3 has 13 residues. Trimming pared 1 base from V and 7 bases from J, leaving 11 bases between. CDR1 and CDR2 from the germline V gene are SGHVS and FNYEAQ. CDR3 loop: CASSLVVRGEQYF. The CDR3 coding sequence is TGTGCCAGCAGCTTAGTAGTACGTGGGGAGCAGTACTTC.